Included here is one T cell receptor beta chain sequence, with context. The antigen remains unidentified. This sample is drawn from a study of metastatic and nonmetastatic thyroid tumors. Study-wide context: The comparison covered peripheral blood and tumor or nodule tissue in malignant and benign thyroid patients.

The V gene end was trimmed by 3 bases and the J gene end by 6 bases; junction bases not matched to a gene: 10. CDR3 length equals 15 residues. The germline V gene encodes CDR1 DFQATT and CDR2 SNEGSKA (reference sequence). All patients were untreated before thyroid surgery. Under the authors' procedure: A distant-metastasis classifier for papillary thyroid cancer was built using CDR3 differences across clinicopathological groups. With MiXCR, TCRdb called clones anew from the PCR reads. The V and J calls, along with clone size, are taken from TCRdb and not from the paper's own processing. Seen here are 7,000 or so clones, approximately 31% observed once, and the top ten hold about 14%. Whole-study results and caveats: Within blood and tumor, benign nodules reportedly had significantly lower TCR beta diversity than malignant thyroid tumors did.

What was sequenced was adjacent normal tissue. The chain is built from TRBV20-1 and TRBJ1-5, with 8 bases that match TRBD1. This receptor was obtained from a female donor with papillary thyroid cancer or a benign thyroid nodule (not recorded which). Some clones in this sample may be carry-over from other donors' samples. CDR3 nucleotides: TGCAGTGCTAGCGACAGGGGAAGCGTTAGTCAGCCCCAGCATTTT. This gives the protein CSASDRGSVSQPQHF.